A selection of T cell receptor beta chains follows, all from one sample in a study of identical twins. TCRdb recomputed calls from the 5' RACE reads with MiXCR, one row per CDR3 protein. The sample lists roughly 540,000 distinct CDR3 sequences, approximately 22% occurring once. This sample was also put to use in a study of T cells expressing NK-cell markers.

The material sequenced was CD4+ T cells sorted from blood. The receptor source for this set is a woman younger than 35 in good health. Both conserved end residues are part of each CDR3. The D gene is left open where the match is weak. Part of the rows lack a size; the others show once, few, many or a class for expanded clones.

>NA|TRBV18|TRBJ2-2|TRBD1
CASSRQQGIGELFF
TGTGCCAGCTCGCGCCAACAGGGGATCGGGGAGCTGTTTTTT
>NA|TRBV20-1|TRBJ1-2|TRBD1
CSAEGQGNYGYTF
TGCAGTGCTGAAGGACAGGGAAACTATGGCTACACCTTC
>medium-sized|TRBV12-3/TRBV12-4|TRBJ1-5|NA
CASSLHGAKDQPQHF
TGTGCCAGCAGTCTTCACGGGGCTAAGGATCAGCCCCAGCATTTT
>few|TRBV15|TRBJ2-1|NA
CATSNRVLNEQFF
TGTGCCACCAGCAACCGGGTCTTAAATGAGCAGTTCTTC
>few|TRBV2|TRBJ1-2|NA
CASRPVLLFGYTF
TGTGCCAGCAGACCCGTACTTCTTTTCGGGTACACCTTC
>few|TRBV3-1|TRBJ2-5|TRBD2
CASRVSGGARETQYF
TGTGCCAGCAGAGTCAGCGGGGGGGCCCGCGAGACCCAGTACTTC
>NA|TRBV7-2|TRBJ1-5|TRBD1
CASSETGGGQPQHF
TGTGCCAGCAGCGAAACAGGGGGCGGTCAGCCCCAGCATTTT
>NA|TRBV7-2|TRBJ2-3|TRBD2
CASRGWREGGDTQYF
TGTGCCAGCAGGGGTTGGCGGGAGGGCGGGGATACGCAGTATTTT
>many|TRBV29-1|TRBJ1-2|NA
CSVEGGYGYTF
TGCAGCGTTGAGGGCGGGTATGGCTACACCTTC
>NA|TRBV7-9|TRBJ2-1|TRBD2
CASSSLAGARNEQFF
TGTGCCAGCAGCTCCCTAGCGGGAGCTCGAAATGAGCAGTTCTTC
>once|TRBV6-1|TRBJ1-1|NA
CASTRGRGTEAFF
TGTGCCAGCACCAGGGGAAGGGGCACTGAAGCTTTCTTT
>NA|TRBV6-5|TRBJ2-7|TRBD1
CASSYWGVRKTGASYEQYF
TGTGCCAGCAGTTACTGGGGTGTCCGTAAAACAGGGGCATCCTACGAGCAGTACTTC
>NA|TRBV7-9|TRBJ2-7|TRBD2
CASSGRTSGSYEQYF
TGTGCCAGCAGCGGCCGGACTAGCGGGTCCTACGAGCAGTACTTC
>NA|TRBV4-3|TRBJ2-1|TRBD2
CASSQDRGLRGGSEQFF
TGCGCCAGCAGCCAAGACCGGGGGTTGAGGGGCGGGAGTGAGCAGTTCTTC
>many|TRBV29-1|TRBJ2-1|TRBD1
CSVATGQGGTNEQFF
TGCAGCGTCGCAACCGGACAGGGTGGGACCAATGAGCAGTTCTTC
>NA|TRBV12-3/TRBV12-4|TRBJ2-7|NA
CASSLLGTSNRIYEQYF
TGTGCCAGCAGTTTATTAGGTACCAGTAATCGGATTTACGAGCAGTACTTC
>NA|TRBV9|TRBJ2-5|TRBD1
CASSVGGTGGQETQYF
TGTGCCAGCAGCGTTGGGGGGACAGGGGGCCAAGAGACCCAGTACTTC
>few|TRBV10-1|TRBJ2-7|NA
CASSESTDSSLGEQYF
TGCGCCAGCAGTGAGTCGACAGATTCCTCTCTGGGAGAGCAGTACTTC
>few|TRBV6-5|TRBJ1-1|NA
CASSSFGGAFF
TGTGCCAGCAGTTCCTTCGGGGGCGCTTTCTTT
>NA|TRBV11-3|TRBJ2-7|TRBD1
CASSLRGQGTYEQYF
TGTGCCAGCAGCCTGCGCGGACAGGGAACCTACGAGCAGTACTTC
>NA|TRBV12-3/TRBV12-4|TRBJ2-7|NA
CASSRTANYEQYF
TGTGCCAGCAGCCGGACAGCTAATTACGAGCAGTACTTC
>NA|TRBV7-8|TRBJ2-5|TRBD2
CASSAVYSGTQETQYF
TGTGCCAGCAGCGCCGTTTATAGCGGGACTCAAGAGACCCAGTACTTC
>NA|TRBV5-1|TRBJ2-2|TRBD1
CASSLQGVTGELFF
TGCGCCAGCAGCTTGCAGGGGGTGACCGGGGAGCTGTTTTTT